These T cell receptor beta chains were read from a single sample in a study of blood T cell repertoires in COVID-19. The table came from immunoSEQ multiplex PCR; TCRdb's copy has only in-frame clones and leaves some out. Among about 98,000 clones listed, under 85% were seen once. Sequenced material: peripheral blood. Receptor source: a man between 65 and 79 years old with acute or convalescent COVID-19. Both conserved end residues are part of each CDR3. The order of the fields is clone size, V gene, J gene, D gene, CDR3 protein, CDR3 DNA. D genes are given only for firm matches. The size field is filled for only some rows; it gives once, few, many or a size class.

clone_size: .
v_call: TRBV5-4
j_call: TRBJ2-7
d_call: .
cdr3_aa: CASSLGFGSYEQYF
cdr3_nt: TGTGCCAGCAGCTTGGGGTTCGGCTCCTACGAGCAGTACTTC

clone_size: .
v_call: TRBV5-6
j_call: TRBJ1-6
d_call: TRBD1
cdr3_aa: CASSLRRQGTTPLHF
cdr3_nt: TGTGCCAGCAGCTTGCGCAGACAGGGGACTACACCCCTCCACTTT

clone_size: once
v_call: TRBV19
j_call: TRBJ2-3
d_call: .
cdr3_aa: CASSIRYGGLSADTQYF
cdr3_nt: TGTGCCAGTAGTATAAGGTACGGGGGGCTAAGCGCAGATACGCAGTATTTT

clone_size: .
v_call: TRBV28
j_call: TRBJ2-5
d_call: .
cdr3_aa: CASSLLGKGDETQYF
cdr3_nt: TGTGCCAGCAGTCTGCTAGGGAAGGGAGACGAGACCCAGTACTTC

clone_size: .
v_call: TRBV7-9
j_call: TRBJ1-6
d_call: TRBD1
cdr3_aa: CASSLRSGQGNSPLHF
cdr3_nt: TGTGCCAGCAGCTTGAGATCGGGACAGGGAAATTCACCCCTCCACTTT

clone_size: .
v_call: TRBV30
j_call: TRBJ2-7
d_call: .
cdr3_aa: CAWSVAGGQYF
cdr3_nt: TGTGCCTGGAGTGTAGCGGGCGGGCAGTACTTC

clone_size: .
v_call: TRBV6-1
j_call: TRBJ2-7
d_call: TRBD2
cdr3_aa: CASSEWSGTPYEQYF
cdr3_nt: TGTGCCAGCAGTGAATGGAGCGGGACTCCCTACGAGCAGTACTTC

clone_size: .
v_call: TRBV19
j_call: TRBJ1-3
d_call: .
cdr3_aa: CASSPRGGNTIYF
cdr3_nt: TGTGCCAGTAGTCCCCGCGGGGGAAACACCATATATTTT

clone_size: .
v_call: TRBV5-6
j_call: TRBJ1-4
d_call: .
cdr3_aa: CASSLGFQATNEKLFF
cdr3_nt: TGTGCCAGCAGCTTGGGCTTCCAGGCAACTAATGAAAAACTGTTTTTT

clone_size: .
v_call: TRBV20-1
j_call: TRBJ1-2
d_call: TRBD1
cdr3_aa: CSASRAGQGAQGVGYTF
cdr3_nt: TGCAGTGCTAGTAGGGCGGGACAGGGGGCGCAGGGAGTCGGCTACACCTTC

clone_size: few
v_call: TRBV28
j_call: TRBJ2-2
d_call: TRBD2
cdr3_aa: CASSRGPGLAGVDTGELFF
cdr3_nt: TGTGCCAGCAGTAGGGGACCGGGACTAGCGGGAGTAGACACCGGGGAGCTGTTTTTT

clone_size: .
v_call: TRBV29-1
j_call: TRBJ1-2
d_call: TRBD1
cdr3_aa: CSVGTVLNYGYTF
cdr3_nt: TGCAGCGTGGGGACAGTGTTAAACTATGGCTACACCTTC

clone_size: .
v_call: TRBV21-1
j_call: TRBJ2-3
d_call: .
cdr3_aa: CASTNSECKDTQYF
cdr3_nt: TGTGCCAGCACCAATTCTGAGTGTAAAGATACGCAGTATTTT

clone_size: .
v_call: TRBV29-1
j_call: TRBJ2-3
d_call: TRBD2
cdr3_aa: CSVEGSGITDTQYF
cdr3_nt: TGCAGCGTTGAGGGTAGCGGGATAACAGATACGCAGTATTTT

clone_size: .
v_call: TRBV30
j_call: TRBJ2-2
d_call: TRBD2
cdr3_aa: CAWGSGKPGELFF
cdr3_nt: TGTGCCTGGGGAAGCGGGAAACCCGGGGAGCTGTTTTTT

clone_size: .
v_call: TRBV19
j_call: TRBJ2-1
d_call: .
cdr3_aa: CASSTSSSYNEQFF
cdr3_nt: TGTGCCAGTAGTACATCGAGCTCCTACAATGAGCAGTTCTTC

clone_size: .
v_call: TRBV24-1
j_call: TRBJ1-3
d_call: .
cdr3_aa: CATSDTRTDSGNTIYF
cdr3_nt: TGTGCCACCAGTGATACCAGGACTGACTCTGGAAACACCATATATTTT

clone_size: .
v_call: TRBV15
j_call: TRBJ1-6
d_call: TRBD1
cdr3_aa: CATSTFGTGPSPLHF
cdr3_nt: TGTGCCACCAGCACTTTTGGGACAGGCCCTTCACCCCTCCACTTT

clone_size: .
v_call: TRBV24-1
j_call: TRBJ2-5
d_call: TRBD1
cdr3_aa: CATSQTGGGQETQYF
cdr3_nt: TGTGCCACCAGCCAGACAGGGGGCGGTCAAGAGACCCAGTACTTC

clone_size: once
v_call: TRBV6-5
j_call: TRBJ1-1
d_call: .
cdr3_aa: CASLTPGNTEAFF
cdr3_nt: TGTGCCAGCCTCACCCCGGGGAACACTGAAGCTTTCTTT

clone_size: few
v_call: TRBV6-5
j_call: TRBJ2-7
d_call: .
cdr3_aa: CASSRQGIASYEQYF
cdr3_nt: TGTGCCAGCAGCCGCCAGGGAATTGCCTCCTACGAGCAGTACTTC

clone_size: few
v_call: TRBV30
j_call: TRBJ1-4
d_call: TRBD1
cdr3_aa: CAWRKRGVWAGGNEKLFF
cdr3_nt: TGTGCCTGGAGGAAACGTGGGGTCTGGGCAGGGGGAAATGAAAAACTGTTTTTT

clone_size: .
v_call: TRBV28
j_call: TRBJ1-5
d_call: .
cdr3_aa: CASSLRPGEKGQPQHF
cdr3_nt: TGTGCCAGCAGTTTAAGGCCCGGGGAAAAGGGTCAGCCCCAGCATTTT

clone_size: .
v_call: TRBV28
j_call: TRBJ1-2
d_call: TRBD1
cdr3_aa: CASSFGGQGGGYTF
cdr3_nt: TGTGCCAGCAGTTTTGGGGGACAGGGAGGTGGCTACACCTTC

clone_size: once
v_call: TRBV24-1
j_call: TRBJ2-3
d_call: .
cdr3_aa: CATSDSSATRTDTQYF
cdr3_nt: TGTGCCACCAGTGATTCTAGCGCAACCCGCACAGATACGCAGTATTTT

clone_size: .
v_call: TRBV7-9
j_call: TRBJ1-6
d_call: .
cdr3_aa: CAAGRGFDSPLHF
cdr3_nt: TGTGCGGCCGGGAGGGGATTTGACTCACCCCTCCACTTT

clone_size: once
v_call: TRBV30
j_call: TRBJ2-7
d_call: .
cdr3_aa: CAWGLSYEQYF
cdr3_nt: TGTGCCTGGGGCTTATCCTACGAGCAGTACTTC

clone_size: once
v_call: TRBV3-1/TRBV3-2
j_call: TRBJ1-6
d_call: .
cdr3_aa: CASSQGQAASSPLHF
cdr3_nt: TGTGCCAGCAGCCAAGGACAGGCAGCGAGTTCACCCCTCCACTTT

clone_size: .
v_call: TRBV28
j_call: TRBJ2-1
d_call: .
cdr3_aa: CASSSLPEQFF
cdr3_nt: TGTGCCAGCAGTTCCCTTCCCGAGCAGTTCTTC

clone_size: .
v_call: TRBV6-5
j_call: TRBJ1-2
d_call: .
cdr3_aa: CASTNSPYGYTF
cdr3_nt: TGTGCCAGCACAAACAGCCCCTATGGCTACACCTTC

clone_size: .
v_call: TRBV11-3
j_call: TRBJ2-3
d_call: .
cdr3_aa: CASSSSQADTQYF
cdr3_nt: TGTGCCAGCAGCTCCTCTCAGGCCGATACGCAGTATTTT

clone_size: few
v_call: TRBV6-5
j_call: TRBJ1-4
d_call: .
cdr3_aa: CASSYSTLEANEKLFF
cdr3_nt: TGTGCCAGCAGTTACTCGACGTTGGAGGCTAATGAAAAACTGTTTTTT

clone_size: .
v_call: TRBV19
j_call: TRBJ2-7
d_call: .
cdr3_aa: CASRDGRGEQYF
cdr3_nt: TGTGCCAGTAGGGACGGACGGGGGGAGCAGTACTTC

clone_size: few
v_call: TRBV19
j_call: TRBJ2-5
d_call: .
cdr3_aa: CASSMNREETQYF
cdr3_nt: TGTGCCAGTAGTATGAACAGAGAAGAGACCCAGTACTTC

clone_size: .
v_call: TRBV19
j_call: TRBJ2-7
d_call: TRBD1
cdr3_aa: CASSHRDRGSEQYF
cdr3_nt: TGTGCCAGTAGCCACCGGGACAGGGGTTCCGAGCAGTACTTC

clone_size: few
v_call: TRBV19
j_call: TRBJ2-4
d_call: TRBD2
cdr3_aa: CASSMLAGGTIQYF
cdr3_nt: TGTGCCAGTAGTATGCTAGCGGGAGGAACCATTCAGTACTTC

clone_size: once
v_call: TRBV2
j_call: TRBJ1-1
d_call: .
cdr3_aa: CASSSYWAASNTEAFF
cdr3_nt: TGTGCCAGCAGTTCATATTGGGCAGCTTCCAACACTGAAGCTTTCTTT

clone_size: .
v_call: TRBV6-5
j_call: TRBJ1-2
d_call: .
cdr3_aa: CASSTGSLGYTF
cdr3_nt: TGTGCCAGCAGTACAGGGAGTCTCGGCTACACCTTC

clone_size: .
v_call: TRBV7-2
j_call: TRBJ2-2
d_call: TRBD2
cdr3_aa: CASILGLAVTGELFF
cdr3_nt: TGTGCCAGCATCCTGGGACTAGCGGTCACCGGGGAGCTGTTTTTT

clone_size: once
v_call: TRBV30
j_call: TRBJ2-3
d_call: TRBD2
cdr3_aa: CAWRGLGSTDTQYF
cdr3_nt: TGTGCCTGGAGAGGACTAGGGAGCACAGATACGCAGTATTTT